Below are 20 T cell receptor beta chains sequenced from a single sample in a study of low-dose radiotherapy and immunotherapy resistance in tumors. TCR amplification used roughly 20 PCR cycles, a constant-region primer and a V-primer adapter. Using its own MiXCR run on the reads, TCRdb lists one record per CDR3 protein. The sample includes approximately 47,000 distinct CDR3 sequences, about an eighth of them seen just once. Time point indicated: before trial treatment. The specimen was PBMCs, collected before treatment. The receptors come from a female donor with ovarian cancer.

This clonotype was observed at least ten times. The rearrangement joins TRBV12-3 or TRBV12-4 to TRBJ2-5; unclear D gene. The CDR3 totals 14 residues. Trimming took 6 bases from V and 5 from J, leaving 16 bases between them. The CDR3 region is CASSSPDLLETQYF. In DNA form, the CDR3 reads TGTGCCAGCAGCAGTCCGGACCTTCTTGAGACCCAGTACTTC.

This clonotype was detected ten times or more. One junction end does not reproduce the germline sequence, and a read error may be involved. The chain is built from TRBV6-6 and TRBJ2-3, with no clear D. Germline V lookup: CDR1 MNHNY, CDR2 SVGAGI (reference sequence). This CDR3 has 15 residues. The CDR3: CASSYRATSRDTQYF. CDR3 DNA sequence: TGTGCCAGCAGTTACCGGGCTACAAGCAGAGATACGCAGTATTTT.

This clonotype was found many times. The CDR3 here is CASSPGTGQSPLHF. CDR3 nucleotide sequence: TGCGCCAGCAGCCCCGGGACAGGGCAGTCACCCCTCCACTTT. This sequence joins TRBV5-1 and TRBJ1-6; 9 bases fit TRBD1. With 4 bases clipped from V and 10 bases from J, the junction kept 6 bases outside the gene matches. Germline lookup yields CDR1 SGHRS and CDR2 YFSETQ. The CDR3 loop spans 14 amino acids. The whole variable domain, remainder taken from reference TRBV5-1 and TRBJ1-6, is KAGVTQTPRYLIKTRGQQVTLSCSPISGHRSVSWYQQTPGQGLQFLFEYFSETQRNKGNFPGRFSGRQFSNSRSEMNVSTLELGDSALYLCASSPGTGQSPLHFGNGTRLTVT.

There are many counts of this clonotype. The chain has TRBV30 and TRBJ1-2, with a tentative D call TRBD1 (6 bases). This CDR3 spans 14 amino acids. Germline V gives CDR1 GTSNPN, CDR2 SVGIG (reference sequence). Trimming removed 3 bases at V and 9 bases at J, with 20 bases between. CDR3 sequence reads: CAWSPEGGTNSYTF. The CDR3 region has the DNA TGTGCCTGGAGCCCGGAGGGGGGTACTAATAGCTACACCTTC.

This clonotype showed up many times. The CDR3 loop is CASSAGGSPGSSIGGYTF. CDR3 DNA sequence: TGTGCCAGCAGCGCAGGAGGCAGCCCGGGCTCCTCTATTGGTGGCTACACCTTC. The chain uses TRBV9 and TRBJ1-2; D gene uncertain. The CDR3 runs 18 residues. CDR1 and CDR2 from the germline V gene are SGDLS and YYNGEE. V lost 3 bases and J 7 bases, leaving 28 bases between the germline ends. Based on the CDR3 plus reference TRBV9 and TRBJ1-2, the full variable domain is DSGVTQTPKHLITATGQRVTLRCSPRSGDLSVYWYQQSLDQGLQFLIQYYNGEERAKGNILERFSAQQFPDLHSELNLSSLELGDSALYFCASSAGGSPGSSIGGYTFGSGTRLTVV.

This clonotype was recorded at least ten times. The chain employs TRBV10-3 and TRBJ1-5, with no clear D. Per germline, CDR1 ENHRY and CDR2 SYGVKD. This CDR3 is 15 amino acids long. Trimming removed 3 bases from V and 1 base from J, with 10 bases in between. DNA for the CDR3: TGTGCCATCAGTGAAAGGCGGACCAGCAATCAGCCCCAGCATTTT. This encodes CAISERRTSNQPQHF.

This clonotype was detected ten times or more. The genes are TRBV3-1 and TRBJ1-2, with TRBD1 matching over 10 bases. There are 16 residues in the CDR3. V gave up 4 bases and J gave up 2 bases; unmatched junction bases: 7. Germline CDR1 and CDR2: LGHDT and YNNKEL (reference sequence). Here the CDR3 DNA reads TGTGCCAGCAGCCCTGACAGGGGGCTTATGAACTATGGCTACACCTTC. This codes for CASSPDRGLMNYGYTF.

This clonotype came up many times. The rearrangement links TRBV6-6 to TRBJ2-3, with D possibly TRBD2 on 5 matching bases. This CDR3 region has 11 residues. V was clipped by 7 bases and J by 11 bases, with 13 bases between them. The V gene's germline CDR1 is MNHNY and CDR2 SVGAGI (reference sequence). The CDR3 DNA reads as TGTGCCAGCAAGTCGGAAGGAGGGCAGTATTTT. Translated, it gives CASKSEGGQYF.

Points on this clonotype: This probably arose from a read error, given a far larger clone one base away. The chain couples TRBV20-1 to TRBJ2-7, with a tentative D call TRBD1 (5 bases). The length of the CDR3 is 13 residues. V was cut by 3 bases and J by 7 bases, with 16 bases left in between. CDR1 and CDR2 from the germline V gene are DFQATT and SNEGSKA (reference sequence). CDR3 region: CSARKGPDNEQYF. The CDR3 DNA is TGCAGTGCTAGGAAAGGGCCGGACAATGAGCAGTACTTC.

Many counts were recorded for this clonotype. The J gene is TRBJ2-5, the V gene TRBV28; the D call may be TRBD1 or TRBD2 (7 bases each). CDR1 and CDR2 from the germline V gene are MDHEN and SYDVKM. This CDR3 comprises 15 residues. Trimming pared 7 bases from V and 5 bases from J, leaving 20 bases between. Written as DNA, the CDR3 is TGTGCCAGCAACCCTGGGACAGCGGGACGGGAGACCCAGTACTTC. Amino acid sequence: CASNPGTAGRETQYF.

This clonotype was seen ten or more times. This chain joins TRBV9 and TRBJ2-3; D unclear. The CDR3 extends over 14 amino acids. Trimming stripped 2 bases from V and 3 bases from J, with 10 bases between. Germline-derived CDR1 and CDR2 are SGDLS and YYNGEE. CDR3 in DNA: TGTGCCAGCAGCGTGAGGATAGAGACAGATACGCAGTATTTT. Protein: CASSVRIETDTQYF.

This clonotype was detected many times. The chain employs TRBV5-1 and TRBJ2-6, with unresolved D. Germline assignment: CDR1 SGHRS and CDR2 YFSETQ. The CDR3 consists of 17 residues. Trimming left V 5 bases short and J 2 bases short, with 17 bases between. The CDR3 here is CASSRQITPTGANVLTF. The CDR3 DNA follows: TGCGCCAGCAGTCGTCAGATAACTCCCACTGGGGCCAACGTCCTGACTTTC.

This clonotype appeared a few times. The CDR3 is CASSLNQYLGTEAFF. In nucleotides, the CDR3 is TGTGCCAGCAGTTTAAACCAATACTTGGGTACTGAAGCTTTCTTT. The chain employs TRBV27 and TRBJ1-1, with D uncertain. The length of the CDR3 is 15 residues. V was shortened by 2 bases and J by 5 bases, with 15 bases between the two germline ends. The germline V gene has CDR1 MNHEY and CDR2 SMNVEV (reference sequence).

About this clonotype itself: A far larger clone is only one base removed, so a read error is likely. The chain's CDR3 is CASSLGVAAEQYF. The CDR3 region has the DNA TGTGCCAGCAGTTTGGGAGTTGCGGCTGAGCAGTACTTC. The rearrangement links TRBV2 to TRBJ2-7, with D maybe TRBD2 (5 bases). Trimming stripped 5 bases from V and 7 bases from J, with 15 bases between. CDR3 length equals 13 residues. Germline lookup yields CDR1 SNHLY and CDR2 FYNNEI.

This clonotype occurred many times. Here the CDR3 DNA reads TGCGCCAGCGCCCAGCCGCAGGGGGCAGATACGCAGTATTTT. This sequence encodes CASAQPQGADTQYF. V is TRBV5-1 and J is TRBJ2-3, with TRBD1 identical over 7 bases. CDR1 and CDR2 from the germline V gene are SGHRS and YFSETQ. This CDR3 contains 14 residues. V lost 7 bases to trimming and J lost 4 bases; unmatched junction nucleotides: 9.

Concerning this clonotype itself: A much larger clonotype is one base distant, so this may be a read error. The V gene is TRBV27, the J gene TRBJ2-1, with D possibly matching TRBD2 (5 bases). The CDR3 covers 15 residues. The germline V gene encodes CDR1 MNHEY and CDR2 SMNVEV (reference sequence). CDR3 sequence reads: CASSLTPDSHNEQFF. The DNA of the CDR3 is TGTGCCAGCAGTTTAACCCCGGACTCCCACAATGAGCAGTTCTTC.

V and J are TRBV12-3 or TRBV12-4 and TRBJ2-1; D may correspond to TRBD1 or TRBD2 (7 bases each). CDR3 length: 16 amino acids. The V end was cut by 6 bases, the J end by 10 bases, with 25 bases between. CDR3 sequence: CASSDLGEGAGGEQFF. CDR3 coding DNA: TGTGCCAGCAGCGACCTTGGGGAGGGGGCCGGAGGCGAGCAGTTCTTC.

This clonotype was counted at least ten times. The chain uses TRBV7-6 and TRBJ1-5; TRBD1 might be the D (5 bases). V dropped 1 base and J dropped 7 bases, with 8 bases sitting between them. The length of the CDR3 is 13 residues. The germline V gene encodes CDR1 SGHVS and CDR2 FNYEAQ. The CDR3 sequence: CASSLGDSQPQHF. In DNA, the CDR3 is TGTGCCAGCAGCTTAGGGGACTCACAGCCCCAGCATTTT.

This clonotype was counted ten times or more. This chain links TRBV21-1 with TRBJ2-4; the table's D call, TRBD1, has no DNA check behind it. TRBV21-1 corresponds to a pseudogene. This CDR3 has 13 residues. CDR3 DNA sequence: TGTGCCATCCCACCGGGAGTGACAAACATTCAGTACTTC. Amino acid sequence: CAIPPGVTNIQYF.

CDR3 protein: CASSKPRNEQYF. The CDR3 DNA reads as TGTGCCAGCAGCAAACCTAGGAACGAGCAGTACTTC. The V and J genes are TRBV28 and TRBJ2-7, with D unclear. This CDR3 is built from 12 residues. Germline V gives CDR1 MDHEN, CDR2 SYDVKM. V lost 6 bases and J lost 5, with 11 bases in between.